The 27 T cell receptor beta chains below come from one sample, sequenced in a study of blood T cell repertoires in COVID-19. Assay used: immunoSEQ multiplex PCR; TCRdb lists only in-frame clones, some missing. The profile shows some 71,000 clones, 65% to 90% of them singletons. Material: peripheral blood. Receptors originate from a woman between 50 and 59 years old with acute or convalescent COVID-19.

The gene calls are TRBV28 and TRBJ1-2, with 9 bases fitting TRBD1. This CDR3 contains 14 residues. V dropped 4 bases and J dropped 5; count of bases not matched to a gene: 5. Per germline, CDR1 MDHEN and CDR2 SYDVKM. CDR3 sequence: CASSSGQGTYGYTF. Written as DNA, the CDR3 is TGTGCCAGCAGTTCGGGACAGGGAACATATGGCTACACCTTC.

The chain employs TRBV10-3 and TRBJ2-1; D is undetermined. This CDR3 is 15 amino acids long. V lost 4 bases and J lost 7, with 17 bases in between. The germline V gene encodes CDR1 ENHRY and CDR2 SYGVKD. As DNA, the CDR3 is TGTGCCATCAGTGCGACTTCTCCTCCCGGGAATGAGCAGTTCTTC. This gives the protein CAISATSPPGNEQFF.

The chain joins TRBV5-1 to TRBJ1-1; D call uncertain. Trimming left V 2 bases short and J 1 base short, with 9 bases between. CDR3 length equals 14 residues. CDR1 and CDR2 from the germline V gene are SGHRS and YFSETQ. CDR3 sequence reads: CASSFSPGNTEAFF. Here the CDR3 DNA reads TGCGCCAGCAGCTTCAGTCCGGGGAACACTGAAGCTTTCTTT.

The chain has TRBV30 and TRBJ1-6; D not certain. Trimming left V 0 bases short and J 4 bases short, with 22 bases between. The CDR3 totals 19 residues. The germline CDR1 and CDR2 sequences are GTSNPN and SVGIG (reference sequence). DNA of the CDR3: TGTGCCTGGAGTGTGTCGGGGATAGGGTCACCCGCTTATAATTCACCCCTCCACTTT. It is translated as CAWSVSGIGSPAYNSPLHF.

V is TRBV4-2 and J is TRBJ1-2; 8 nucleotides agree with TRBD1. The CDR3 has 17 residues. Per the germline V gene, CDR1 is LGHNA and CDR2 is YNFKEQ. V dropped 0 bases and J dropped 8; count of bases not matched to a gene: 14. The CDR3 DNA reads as TGTGCCAGCAGCCAAGATTCAGGGGGCGGTATTTCTCGCGGCTACACCTTC. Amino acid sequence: CASSQDSGGGISRGYTF.

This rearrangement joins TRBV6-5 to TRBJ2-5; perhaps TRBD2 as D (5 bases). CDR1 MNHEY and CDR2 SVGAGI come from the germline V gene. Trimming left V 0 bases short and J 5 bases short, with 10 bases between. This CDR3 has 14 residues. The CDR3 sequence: CASSYSSWRETQYF. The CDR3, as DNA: TGTGCCAGCAGTTACTCGAGCTGGAGGGAGACCCAGTACTTC.

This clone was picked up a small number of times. The CDR3 loop is CASSYPHRGTYEQYF. The DNA for the CDR3 is TGTGCCAGCAGTTACCCCCACAGGGGGACCTACGAGCAGTACTTC. The chain combines TRBV6-2 or TRBV6-3 with TRBJ2-7; 8 bases agree with TRBD1. Looked up from germline, CDR1 is MNHEY and CDR2 is SVGEGT. This CDR3 is 15 amino acids long. V trimming: 2 bases; J trimming: 2 bases; junction bases outside the gene matches: 5.

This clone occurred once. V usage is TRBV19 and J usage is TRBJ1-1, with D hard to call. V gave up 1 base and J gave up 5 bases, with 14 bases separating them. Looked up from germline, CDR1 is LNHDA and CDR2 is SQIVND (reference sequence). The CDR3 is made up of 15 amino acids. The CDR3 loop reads CASSIAGFGKTEAFF. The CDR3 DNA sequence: TGTGCCAGTAGTATAGCCGGATTCGGGAAAACTGAAGCTTTCTTT. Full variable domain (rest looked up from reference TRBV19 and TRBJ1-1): DGGITQSPKYLFRKEGQNVTLSCEQNLNHDAMYWYRQDPGQGLRLIYYSQIVNDFQKGDIAEGYSVSREKKESFPLTVTSAQKNPTAFYLCASSIAGFGKTEAFFGQGTRLTVV.

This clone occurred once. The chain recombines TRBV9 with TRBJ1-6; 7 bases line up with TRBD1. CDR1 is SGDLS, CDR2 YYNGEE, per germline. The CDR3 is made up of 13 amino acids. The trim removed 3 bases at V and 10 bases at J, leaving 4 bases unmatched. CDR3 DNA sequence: TGTGCCAGCAGCGCACAGGGGAACTCACCCCTCCACTTT. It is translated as CASSAQGNSPLHF.

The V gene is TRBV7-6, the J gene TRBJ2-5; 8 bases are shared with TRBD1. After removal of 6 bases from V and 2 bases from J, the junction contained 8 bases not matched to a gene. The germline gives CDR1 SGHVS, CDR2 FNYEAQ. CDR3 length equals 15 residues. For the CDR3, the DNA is TGTGCCAGCAGACCTGACAGGGGAAGGCAAGAGACCCAGTACTTC. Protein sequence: CASRPDRGRQETQYF.

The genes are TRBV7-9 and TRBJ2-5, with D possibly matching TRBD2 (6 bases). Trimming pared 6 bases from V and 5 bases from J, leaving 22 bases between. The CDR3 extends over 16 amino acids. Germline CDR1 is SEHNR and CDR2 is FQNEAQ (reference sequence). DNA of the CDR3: TGTGCCAGCAGTAATAGCGTCCTCCATCGGGGGGAGACCCAGTACTTC. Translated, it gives CASSNSVLHRGETQYF.

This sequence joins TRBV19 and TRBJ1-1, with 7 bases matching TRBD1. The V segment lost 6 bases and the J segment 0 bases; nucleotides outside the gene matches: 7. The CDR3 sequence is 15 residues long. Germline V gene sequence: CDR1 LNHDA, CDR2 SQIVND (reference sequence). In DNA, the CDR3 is TGTGCCAGTAGGGTGGGGACAGCCGTGAACACTGAAGCTTTCTTT. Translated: CASRVGTAVNTEAFF.

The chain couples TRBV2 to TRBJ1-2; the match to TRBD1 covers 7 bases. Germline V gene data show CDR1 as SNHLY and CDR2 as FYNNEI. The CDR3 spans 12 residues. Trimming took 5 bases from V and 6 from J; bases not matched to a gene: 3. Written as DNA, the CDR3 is TGTGCCAGCAGTCAGACAGGGCATGGCTACACCTTC. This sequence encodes CASSQTGHGYTF.

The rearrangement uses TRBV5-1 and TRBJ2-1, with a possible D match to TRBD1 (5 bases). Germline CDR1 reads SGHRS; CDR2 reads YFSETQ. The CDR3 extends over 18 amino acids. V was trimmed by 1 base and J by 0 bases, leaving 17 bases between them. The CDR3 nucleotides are TGCGCCAGCAGCTTGACCTTGGGGCGCCCGAGCTCCTACAATGAGCAGTTCTTC. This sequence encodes CASSLTLGRPSSYNEQFF. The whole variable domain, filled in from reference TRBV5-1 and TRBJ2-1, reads KAGVTQTPRYLIKTRGQQVTLSCSPISGHRSVSWYQQTPGQGLQFLFEYFSETQRNKGNFPGRFSGRQFSNSRSEMNVSTLELGDSALYLCASSLTLGRPSSYNEQFFGPGTRLTVL.

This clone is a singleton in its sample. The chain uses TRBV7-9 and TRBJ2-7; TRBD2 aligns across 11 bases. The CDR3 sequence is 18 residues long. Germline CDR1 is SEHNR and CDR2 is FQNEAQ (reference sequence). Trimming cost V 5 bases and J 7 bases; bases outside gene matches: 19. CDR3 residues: CASSPRPTGTSGLGEQYF. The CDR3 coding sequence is TGTGCCAGCAGCCCCAGACCGACCGGGACTAGCGGTTTGGGGGAGCAGTACTTC.

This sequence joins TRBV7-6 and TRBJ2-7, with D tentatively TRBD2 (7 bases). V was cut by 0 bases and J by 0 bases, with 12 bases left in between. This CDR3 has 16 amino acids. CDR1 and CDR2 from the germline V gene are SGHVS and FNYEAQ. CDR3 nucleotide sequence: TGTGCCAGCAGCTTAGCGGGGGGGGCGAGCTCCTACGAGCAGTACTTC. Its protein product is CASSLAGGASSYEQYF.

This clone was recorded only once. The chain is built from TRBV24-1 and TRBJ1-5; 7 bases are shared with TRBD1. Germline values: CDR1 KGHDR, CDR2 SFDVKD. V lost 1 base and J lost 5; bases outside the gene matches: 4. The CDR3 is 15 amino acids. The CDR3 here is CATSDFGTADQPQHF. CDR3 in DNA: TGTGCCACCAGTGATTTTGGGACAGCGGATCAGCCCCAGCATTTT.

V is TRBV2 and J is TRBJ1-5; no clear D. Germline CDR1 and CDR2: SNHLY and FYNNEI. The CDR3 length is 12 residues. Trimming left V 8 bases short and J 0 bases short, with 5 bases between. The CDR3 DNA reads TGTGCCAGCCGGGATAGCAATCAGCCCCAGCATTTT. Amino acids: CASRDSNQPQHF.

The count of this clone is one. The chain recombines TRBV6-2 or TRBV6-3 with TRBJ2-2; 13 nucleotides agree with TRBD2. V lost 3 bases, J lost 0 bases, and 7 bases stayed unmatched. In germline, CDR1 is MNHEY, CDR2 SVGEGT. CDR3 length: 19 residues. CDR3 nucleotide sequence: TGTGCCAGCAGTTATCATAGACTAGCGGGAGGTTCGAACACCGGGGAGCTGTTTTTT. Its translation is CASSYHRLAGGSNTGELFF.

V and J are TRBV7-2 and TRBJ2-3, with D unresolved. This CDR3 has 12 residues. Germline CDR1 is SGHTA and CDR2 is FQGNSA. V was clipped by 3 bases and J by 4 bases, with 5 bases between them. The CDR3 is CASSFGPDTQYF. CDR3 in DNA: TGTGCCAGCAGCTTTGGCCCAGATACGCAGTATTTT. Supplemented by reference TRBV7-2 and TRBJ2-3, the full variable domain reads GAGVSQSPSNKVTEKGKDVELRCDPISGHTALYWYRQSLGQGLEFLIYFQGNSAPDKSGLPSDRFSAERTGGSVSTLTIQRTQQEDSAVYLCASSFGPDTQYFGPGTRLTVL.

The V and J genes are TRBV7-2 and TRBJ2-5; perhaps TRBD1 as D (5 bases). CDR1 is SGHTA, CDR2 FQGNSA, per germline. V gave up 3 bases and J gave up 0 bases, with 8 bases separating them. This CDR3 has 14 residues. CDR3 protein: CASSFWGNQETQYF. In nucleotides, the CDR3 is TGTGCCAGCAGCTTTTGGGGCAACCAAGAGACCCAGTACTTC.

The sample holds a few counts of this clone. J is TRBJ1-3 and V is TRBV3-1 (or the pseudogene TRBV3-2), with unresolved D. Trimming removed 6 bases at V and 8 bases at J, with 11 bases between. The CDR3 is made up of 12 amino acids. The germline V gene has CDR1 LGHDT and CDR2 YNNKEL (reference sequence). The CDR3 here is CASSPLGDTIYF. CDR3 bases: TGTGCCAGCAGTCCCCTGGGAGACACCATATATTTT.

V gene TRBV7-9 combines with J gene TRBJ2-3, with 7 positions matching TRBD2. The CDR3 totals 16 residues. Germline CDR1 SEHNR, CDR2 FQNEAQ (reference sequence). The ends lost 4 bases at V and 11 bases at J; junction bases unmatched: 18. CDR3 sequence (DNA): TGTGCCAGCAGCTCGGGACTATCTTCTACCCCACGAGGGCAGTATTTT. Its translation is CASSSGLSSTPRGQYF.

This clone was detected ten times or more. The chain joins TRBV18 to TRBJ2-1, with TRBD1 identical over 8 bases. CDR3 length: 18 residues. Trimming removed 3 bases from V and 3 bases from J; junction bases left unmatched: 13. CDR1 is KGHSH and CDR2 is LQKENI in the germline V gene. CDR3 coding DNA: TGTGCCAGCTCACCCCAAACTATGGACAGGGTGGGCTACAATGAGCAGTTCTTC. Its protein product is CASSPQTMDRVGYNEQFF.

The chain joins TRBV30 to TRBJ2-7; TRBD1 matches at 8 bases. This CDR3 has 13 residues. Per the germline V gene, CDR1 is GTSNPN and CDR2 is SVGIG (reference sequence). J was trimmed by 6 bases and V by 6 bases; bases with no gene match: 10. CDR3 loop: CACTGTGFIEQYF. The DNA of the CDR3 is TGTGCCTGTACCGGGACAGGTTTTATCGAGCAGTACTTC. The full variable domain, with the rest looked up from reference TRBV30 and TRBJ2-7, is SQTIHQWPATLVQPVGSPLSLECTVEGTSNPNLYWYRQAAGRGLQLLFYSVGIGQISSEVPQNLSASRPQDRQFILSSKKLLLSDSGFYLCACTGTGFIEQYFGPGTRLTVT.

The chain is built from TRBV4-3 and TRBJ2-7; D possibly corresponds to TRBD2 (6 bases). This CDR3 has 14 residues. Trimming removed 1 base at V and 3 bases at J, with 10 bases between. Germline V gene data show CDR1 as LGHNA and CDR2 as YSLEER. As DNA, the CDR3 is TGCGCCAGCAGCCAAGCAACTAGCAACTACGAGCAGTACTTC. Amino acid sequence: CASSQATSNYEQYF.

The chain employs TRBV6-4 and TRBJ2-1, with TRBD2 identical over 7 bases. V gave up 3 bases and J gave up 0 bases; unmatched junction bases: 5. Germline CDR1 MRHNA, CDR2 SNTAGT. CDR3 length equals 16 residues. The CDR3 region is CASSESGGSSYNEQFF. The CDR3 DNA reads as TGTGCCAGCAGTGAGAGTGGCGGGAGCTCCTACAATGAGCAGTTCTTC.